This TCR beta chain comes out of a study of blood T cell repertoires in COVID-19. Study context: The origin of the acute and convalescent COVID-19 samples was the United States, Italy and Spain. PBMCs, B-cell-depleted T cells, or T cells provided the cDNA or gDNA that made up the material.

CDR3 length: 13 residues. Germline assignment: CDR1 SNHLY and CDR2 FYNNEI. Trimming stripped 5 bases from V and 3 bases from J, with 10 bases between. Source study methods: How many nucleated cells were present was estimated from reference gene primer amplification. The data were produced by immunoSEQ multiplex PCR, yet TCRdb's version contains in-frame clones alone and is incomplete. The DNA gave D and trimming, while V, J and clone size come from that table. Among about 86,000 clones, more than 75% were seen once, and the ten largest hold approximately 1.3%. The sequencing sample was made of peripheral blood. The J gene is TRBJ2-5, the V gene TRBV2; TRBD2 might be the D (5 bases). The clonotype originates from a woman of 80 years or more with acute or convalescent COVID-19. The CDR3 sequence: CASSTDLKETQYF. CDR3 nucleotide sequence: TGTGCCAGCAGTACGGACTTGAAAGAGACCCAGTACTTC.